Here is one TCR beta chain with its context. CDR3 length equals 15 residues. V lost 5 bases and J lost 6; bases outside the gene matches: 5. The germline CDR1 and CDR2 sequences are SGHTA and FQGNSA. This sample is part of a study of T cell changes during pregnancy in multiple sclerosis. The assay was immunoSEQ multiplex PCR, and TCRdb's table has in-frame clones only and misses some. The table includes 35,000 to 55,000 clones, roughly nine tenths detected once. The TCR sequence derives from a female donor with multiple sclerosis, enrolled in a pregnancy study. The chain uses TRBV7-2 and TRBJ1-4; TRBD1 agrees at 11 bases. This material consisted of CD4+ T cells from peripheral blood mononuclear cells, taken after pregnancy. CDR3 DNA: TGTGCCAGCAGCGTACCGGGACAGGGGGATGAAAAACTGTTTTTT. Encoded protein: CASSVPGQGDEKLFF.